What follows are 5 T cell receptor beta chains derived from one specimen sequenced in a study of blood T cells in healthy people across ages. For the second PCR, which ran for roughly 7 to 11 cycles, a sample-barcoded 5' primer and a J-beta primer mix were used. TCRdb re-analysed the 5' RACE reads in MiXCR, keeping a single row per CDR3 protein. The data hold 650,000 to 950,000 distinct CDR3 sequences, with about 42% observed a single time. Sequenced: blood. These TCRs come from a man aged 60-69 years in good health.

A single count supports this clonotype. A read error may produce the germline difference seen at one junction end. V gene TRBV18 combines with J gene TRBJ2-3; TRBD2 matches at 9 bases. Germline CDR1 is KGHSH and CDR2 is LQKENI. The CDR3 has 15 residues. In DNA, the CDR3 is TGTGCCAGCTCACCGAGCGGGGGGCGCACAGATGCGCAGTATTTT. It is translated as CASSPSGGRTDAQYF.

This clonotype has just a few counts. V usage is TRBV5-1 and J usage is TRBJ2-1, with TRBD2 as a possible D gene (5 bases). In germline, CDR1 is SGHRS, CDR2 YFSETQ. V lost 6 bases to trimming and J lost 9 bases, with 19 bases between them. CDR3 length: 14 residues. CDR3 in amino acids: CASTHPTPGSEQFF. The CDR3 DNA sequence: TGCGCCAGCACACACCCGACGCCGGGAAGTGAGCAGTTCTTC.

This chain joins TRBV30 and TRBJ1-5; 9 nucleotides align to TRBD1. The V gene end was trimmed by 5 bases and the J gene end by 5 bases; junction bases not matched to a gene: 1. This CDR3 is built from 12 residues. Germline CDR1 reads GTSNPN; CDR2 reads SVGIG (reference sequence). The CDR3 spells CAWRQGDQPQHF. CDR3 bases: TGTGCCTGGCGACAGGGGGATCAGCCCCAGCATTTT. Combining the CDR3 with reference TRBV30 and TRBJ1-5 gives the whole variable domain SQTIHQWPATLVQPVGSPLSLECTVEGTSNPNLYWYRQAAGRGLQLLFYSVGIGQISSEVPQNLSASRPQDRQFILSSKKLLLSDSGFYLCAWRQGDQPQHFGDGTRLSIL.

This clonotype was found many times. CDR3 coding DNA: TGTGCCAGCAGCCAAGATTTAGCGGGGGGTTATGAGCAGTTCTTC. This gives the protein CASSQDLAGGYEQFF. The chain joins TRBV14 to TRBJ2-1; 10 positions match TRBD2. Germline lookup yields CDR1 SGHDN and CDR2 FVKESK. The ends lost 0 bases at V and 8 bases at J; junction bases unmatched: 4. The CDR3 sequence is 15 residues long.

The chain uses TRBV5-1 and TRBJ1-2; 8 bases match TRBD1. Germline loops: CDR1 SGHRS, CDR2 YFSETQ. Trimming at V came to 5 bases and at J to 5 bases, leaving 11 bases not matched to a gene. The CDR3 sequence is 15 residues long. CDR3 DNA: TGCGCCAGCAGGACGGGACAGGAGACCTTGTATGGCTACACCTTC. It yields the protein CASRTGQETLYGYTF.